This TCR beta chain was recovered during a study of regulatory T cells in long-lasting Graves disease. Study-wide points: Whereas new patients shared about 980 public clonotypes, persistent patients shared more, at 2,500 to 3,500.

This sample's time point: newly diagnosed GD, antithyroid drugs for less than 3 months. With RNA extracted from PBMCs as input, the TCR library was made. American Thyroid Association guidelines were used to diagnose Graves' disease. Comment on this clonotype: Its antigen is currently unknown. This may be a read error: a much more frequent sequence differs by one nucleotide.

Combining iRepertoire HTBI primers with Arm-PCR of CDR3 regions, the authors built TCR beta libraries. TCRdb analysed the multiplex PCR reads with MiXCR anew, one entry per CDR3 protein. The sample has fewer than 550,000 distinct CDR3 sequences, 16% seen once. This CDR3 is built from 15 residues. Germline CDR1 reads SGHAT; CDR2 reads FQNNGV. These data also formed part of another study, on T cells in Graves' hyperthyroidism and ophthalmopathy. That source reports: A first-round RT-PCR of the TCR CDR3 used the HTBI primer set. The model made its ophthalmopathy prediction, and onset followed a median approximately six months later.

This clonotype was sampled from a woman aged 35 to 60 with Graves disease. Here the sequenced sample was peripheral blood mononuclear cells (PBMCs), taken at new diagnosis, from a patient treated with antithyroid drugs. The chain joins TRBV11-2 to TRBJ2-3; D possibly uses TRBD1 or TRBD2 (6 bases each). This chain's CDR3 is CAGSLMLEGADTQYF. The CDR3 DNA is TGTGCCGGCAGCTTAATGTTGGAGGGGGCAGATACGCAGTATTTT.